The rows below give T cell receptor beta chains drawn from one sample of a study of cytomegalovirus exposure and HLA in healthy donors. Clones were sequenced by immunoSEQ multiplex PCR, and TCRdb holds only the in-frame ones, with some missing. The data hold about 180,000 clones, with approximately 88% observed a single time. Sequenced input: PBMCs. Source of these receptors: a boy younger than 10 in good health and CMV-seronegative. Each CDR3 is given with its conserved first and last residue. Fields, in order: J gene, clone size, D gene, V gene, CDR3 DNA, CDR3 protein. D genes are given only for firm matches. A clone size is listed for some rows: how often the clone was seen (once, few, many), or a class if it is expanded.

>TRBJ1-4|once|.|TRBV28
TGTGCCAGCTCCCTTCTGGGGGGACGTCTGGAAAAACTGTTTTTT
CASSLLGGRLEKLFF
>TRBJ2-2|.|TRBD2|TRBV7-3
TGTGCCAGCAGCTTAAGAGGTCTAGCGGGAGGTTTGACCGGGGAGCTGTTTTTT
CASSLRGLAGGLTGELFF
>TRBJ2-1|.|.|TRBV5-6
TGTGCCAGCAGCTTGAGAGGGAACAATGAGCAGTTCTTC
CASSLRGNNEQFF
>TRBJ1-1|.|.|TRBV5-1
TGCGCCAGCAGCTGGGGGCCTCTAGGGAACACTGAAGCTTTCTTT
CASSWGPLGNTEAFF
>TRBJ2-2|once|TRBD2|TRBV4-2
TGTGCCAGCAGCCAAGTGGGACTAGCGGGAGATCCCGGGGAGCTGTTTTTT
CASSQVGLAGDPGELFF
>TRBJ2-4|.|.|TRBV18
TGTGCCAGCTCACCACGGGACTCCCTAACCAAAAACATTCAGTACTTC
CASSPRDSLTKNIQYF
>TRBJ2-3|once|TRBD2|TRBV4-2
TGTGCCAGCAGCCAAGCCACTAGCGGGAGCACAGATACGCAGTATTTT
CASSQATSGSTDTQYF
>TRBJ1-1|.|.|TRBV6-1
TGTGCCAGCAGTGACAGGGGTACTGAAGCTTTCTTT
CASSDRGTEAFF
>TRBJ2-1|once|.|TRBV2
TGTGCCAGCAGTGAAGTCAGGCCTGAGCAGTTCTTC
CASSEVRPEQFF
>TRBJ2-1|.|TRBD1|TRBV27
TGTGCCAGCAGTTTTGGAGACAGGGGGTACAATGAGCAGTTCTTC
CASSFGDRGYNEQFF
>TRBJ1-5|.|TRBD1|TRBV4-2
TGTGCCAGCAGCCAACACCCCGACAGGGGGCTTCAGCCCCAGCATTTT
CASSQHPDRGLQPQHF
>TRBJ2-7|.|.|TRBV11-1
TGTGCCAGCAGCTTACGCATCTTCAGCTACGAGCAGTACTTC
CASSLRIFSYEQYF
>TRBJ1-4|.|TRBD1|TRBV5-1
TGCGCCAGCAGCCTTACCGGGACAGGGACTGAAAAACTGTTTTTT
CASSLTGTGTEKLFF
>TRBJ2-7|.|TRBD2|TRBV13
TGTGCCAGCAGCCTGACTAGCCCCGGAGCCACCTACGAGCAGTACTTC
CASSLTSPGATYEQYF
>TRBJ1-4|.|.|TRBV7-2
TGTGCCAGCAGCTTTCAGGGAAACAATGAAAAACTGTTTTTT
CASSFQGNNEKLFF
>TRBJ2-1|.|TRBD1|TRBV5-1
TGCGCCAGCAGCTGGGGGACAGCCTACAATGAGCAGTTCTTC
CASSWGTAYNEQFF